The rows below give T cell receptor beta chains drawn from one sample of a study of cytomegalovirus exposure and HLA in healthy donors. Clones were read by immunoSEQ multiplex PCR, and TCRdb kept only the in-frame ones, dropping some. Found here are more than 80,000 clones, around 79% of them singletons; the top ten hold approximately 3.7%. Sequenced: PBMCs. These receptors were obtained from a man in his sixties in good health and CMV-seronegative. Each CDR3 is given with its conserved first and last residue. The D gene is left open where the match is weak. Clone size is stated in some rows and not others, as once, few, many or a class when expanded.

CDR3aa: CASTPKRGGNTGELFF
CDR3nt: TGTGCCAGCACCCCAAAGCGGGGGGGGAACACCGGGGAGCTGTTTTTT
abundance: .
d_gene: TRBD2
len: 16
v_gene: TRBV7-2
j_gene: TRBJ2-2

CDR3aa: CASSLAAGLNEKLFF
CDR3nt: TGCGCCAGCAGCTTGGCGGCAGGCCTTAATGAAAAACTGTTTTTT
abundance: .
d_gene: .
len: 15
v_gene: TRBV5-1
j_gene: TRBJ1-4

CDR3aa: CASSIEGRNTEAFF
CDR3nt: TGCGCCAGCAGCATCGAGGGAAGGAACACTGAAGCTTTCTTT
abundance: .
d_gene: .
len: 14
v_gene: TRBV5-1
j_gene: TRBJ1-1

CDR3aa: CASRLTSGGAASTDTQYF
CDR3nt: TGTGCCAGCAGGTTAACTAGCGGGGGAGCGGCTAGCACAGATACGCAGTATTTT
abundance: .
d_gene: TRBD2
len: 18
v_gene: TRBV2
j_gene: TRBJ2-3

CDR3aa: CASSLKRGASYNEQFF
CDR3nt: TGTGCCAGCAGTTTGAAGCGGGGGGCCTCCTACAATGAGCAGTTCTTC
abundance: .
d_gene: TRBD2
len: 16
v_gene: TRBV5-6
j_gene: TRBJ2-1

CDR3aa: CASSQGGGKAFF
CDR3nt: TGCGCCAGCAGCCAAGGGGGGGGAAAAGCTTTCTTT
abundance: .
d_gene: .
len: 12
v_gene: TRBV4-1
j_gene: TRBJ1-1

CDR3aa: CASSDTTRDSYGYTF
CDR3nt: TGTGCCAGCAGTGACACTACCCGGGACAGCTATGGCTACACCTTC
abundance: few
d_gene: TRBD1
len: 15
v_gene: TRBV25-1
j_gene: TRBJ1-2

CDR3aa: CAISEFEIANTGELFF
CDR3nt: TGTGCCATCAGTGAGTTTGAAATAGCGAACACCGGGGAGCTGTTTTTT
abundance: .
d_gene: .
len: 16
v_gene: TRBV10-3
j_gene: TRBJ2-2

CDR3aa: CASSLAGGAGGDTQYF
CDR3nt: TGTGCCAGCAGCTTAGCGGGGGGAGCGGGAGGGGATACGCAGTATTTT
abundance: .
d_gene: TRBD2
len: 16
v_gene: TRBV7-2
j_gene: TRBJ2-3

CDR3aa: CASSASGTHMNTEAFF
CDR3nt: TGCGCCAGCAGCGCCTCCGGGACACACATGAACACTGAAGCTTTCTTT
abundance: few
d_gene: .
len: 16
v_gene: TRBV5-1
j_gene: TRBJ1-1

CDR3aa: CASSFRAQGQPQHF
CDR3nt: TGTGCCAGCAGCTTCAGGGCGCAAGGTCAGCCCCAGCATTTT
abundance: .
d_gene: .
len: 14
v_gene: TRBV7-2
j_gene: TRBJ1-5

CDR3aa: CASSYGRAGDIYEQYF
CDR3nt: TGTGCCAGCAGTTACGGGCGAGCGGGGGATATCTACGAGCAGTACTTC
abundance: .
d_gene: TRBD2
len: 16
v_gene: TRBV6-5
j_gene: TRBJ2-7

CDR3aa: CASSQVSYYGYTF
CDR3nt: TGCGCCAGCAGCCAAGTTTCGTACTATGGCTACACCTTC
abundance: medium-sized
d_gene: .
len: 13
v_gene: TRBV4-3
j_gene: TRBJ1-2

CDR3aa: CASSFGGNYGYTF
CDR3nt: TGTGCCAGCAGCTTCGGGGGGAACTATGGCTACACCTTC
abundance: .
d_gene: .
len: 13
v_gene: TRBV28
j_gene: TRBJ1-2

CDR3aa: CASSLGPTGGNEQFF
CDR3nt: TGTGCCAGCAGCTTGGGACCTACAGGGGGCAATGAGCAGTTCTTC
abundance: .
d_gene: TRBD1
len: 15
v_gene: TRBV7-2
j_gene: TRBJ2-1

CDR3aa: CASSLSLTQGTEAFF
CDR3nt: TGTGCCAGCTCACTCTCTTTGACTCAGGGCACTGAAGCTTTCTTT
abundance: .
d_gene: .
len: 15
v_gene: TRBV6-6
j_gene: TRBJ1-1

CDR3aa: CASSANRGGHGYGYTF
CDR3nt: TGTGCCAGCAGCGCCAATAGGGGGGGTCATGGCTATGGCTACACCTTC
abundance: .
d_gene: .
len: 16
v_gene: TRBV7-2
j_gene: TRBJ1-2

CDR3aa: CASSRTGSYNEQFF
CDR3nt: TGCGCCAGCAGCCGTACAGGGTCCTACAATGAGCAGTTCTTC
abundance: .
d_gene: .
len: 14
v_gene: TRBV4-3
j_gene: TRBJ2-1

CDR3aa: CASSQAAGMNTEAFF
CDR3nt: TGCGCCAGCAGCCAAGCGGCGGGGATGAACACTGAAGCTTTCTTT
abundance: few
d_gene: .
len: 15
v_gene: TRBV4-1
j_gene: TRBJ1-1

CDR3aa: CASSQGSRANYDETQYF
CDR3nt: TGCGCCAGCAGCCAAGGGTCGAGGGCCAACTACGACGAGACCCAGTACTTC
abundance: .
d_gene: .
len: 17
v_gene: TRBV4-1
j_gene: TRBJ2-5

CDR3aa: CASSSGRAGTNEKLFF
CDR3nt: TGTGCCAGTAGTTCCGGCCGGGCAGGGACTAATGAAAAACTGTTTTTT
abundance: few
d_gene: .
len: 16
v_gene: TRBV19
j_gene: TRBJ1-4

CDR3aa: CASSQKVGTGGAFF
CDR3nt: TGCGCCAGCAGCCAAAAAGTAGGGACAGGGGGAGCTTTCTTT
abundance: .
d_gene: TRBD1
len: 14
v_gene: TRBV4-3
j_gene: TRBJ1-1